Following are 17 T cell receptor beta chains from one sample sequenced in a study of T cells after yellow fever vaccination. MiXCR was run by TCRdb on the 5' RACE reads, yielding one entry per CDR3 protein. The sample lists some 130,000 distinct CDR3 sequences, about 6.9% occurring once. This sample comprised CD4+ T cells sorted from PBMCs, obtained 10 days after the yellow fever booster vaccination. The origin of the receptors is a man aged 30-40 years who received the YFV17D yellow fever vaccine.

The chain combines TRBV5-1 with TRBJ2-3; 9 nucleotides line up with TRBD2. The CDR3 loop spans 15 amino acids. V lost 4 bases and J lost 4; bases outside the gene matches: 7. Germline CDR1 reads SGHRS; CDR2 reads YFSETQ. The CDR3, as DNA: TGCGCCAGCAGCCTAGTCATAGCGGGAGCAGATACGCAGTATTTT. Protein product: CASSLVIAGADTQYF.

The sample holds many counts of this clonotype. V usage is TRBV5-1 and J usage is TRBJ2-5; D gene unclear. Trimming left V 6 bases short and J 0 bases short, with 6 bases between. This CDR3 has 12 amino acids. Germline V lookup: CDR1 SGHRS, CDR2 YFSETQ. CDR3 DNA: TGCGCCAGCACTGGGAACCAAGAGACCCAGTACTTC. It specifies CASTGNQETQYF.

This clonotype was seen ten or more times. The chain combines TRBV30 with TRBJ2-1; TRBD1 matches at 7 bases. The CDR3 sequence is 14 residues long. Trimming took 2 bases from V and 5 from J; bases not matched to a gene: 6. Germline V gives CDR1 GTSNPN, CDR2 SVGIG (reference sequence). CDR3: CAWSTGTANNEQFF. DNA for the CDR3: TGTGCCTGGAGTACCGGGACAGCAAACAATGAGCAGTTCTTC.

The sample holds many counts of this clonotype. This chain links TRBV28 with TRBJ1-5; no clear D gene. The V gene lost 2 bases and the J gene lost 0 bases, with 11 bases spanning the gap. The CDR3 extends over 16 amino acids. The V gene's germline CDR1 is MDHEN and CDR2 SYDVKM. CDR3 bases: TGTGCCAGCAGTTTAGGAGGGATTGGTAGCAATCAGCCCCAGCATTTT. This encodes CASSLGGIGSNQPQHF.

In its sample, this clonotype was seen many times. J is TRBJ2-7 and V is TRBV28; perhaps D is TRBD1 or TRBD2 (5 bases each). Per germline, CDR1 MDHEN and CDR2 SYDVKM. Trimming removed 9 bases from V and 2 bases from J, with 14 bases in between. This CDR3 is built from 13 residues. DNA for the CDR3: TGTGCCAGTTCAACCGGGGCCGCCTACGAGCAGTACTTC. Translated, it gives CASSTGAAYEQYF. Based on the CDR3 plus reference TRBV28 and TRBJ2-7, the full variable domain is DVKVTQSSRYLVKRTGEKVFLECVQDMDHENMFWYRQDPGLGLRLIYFSYDVKMKEKGDIPEGYSVSREKKERFSLILESASTNQTSMYLCASSTGAAYEQYFGPGTRLTVT.

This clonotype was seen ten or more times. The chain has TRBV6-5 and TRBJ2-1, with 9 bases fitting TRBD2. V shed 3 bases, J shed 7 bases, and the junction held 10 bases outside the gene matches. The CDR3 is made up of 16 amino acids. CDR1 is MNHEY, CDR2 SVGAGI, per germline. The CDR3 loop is CASSYWGREGLNEQFF. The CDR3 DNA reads TGTGCCAGCAGTTATTGGGGGCGGGAGGGCCTGAATGAGCAGTTCTTC.

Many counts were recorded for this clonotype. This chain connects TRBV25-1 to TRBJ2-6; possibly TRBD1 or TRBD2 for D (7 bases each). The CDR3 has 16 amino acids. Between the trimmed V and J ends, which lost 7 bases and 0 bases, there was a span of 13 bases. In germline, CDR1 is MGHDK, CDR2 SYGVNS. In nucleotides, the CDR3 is TGTGCCAGCACTCCCAGGGGGGGCTCTGGGGCCAACGTCCTGACTTTC. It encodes CASTPRGGSGANVLTF.

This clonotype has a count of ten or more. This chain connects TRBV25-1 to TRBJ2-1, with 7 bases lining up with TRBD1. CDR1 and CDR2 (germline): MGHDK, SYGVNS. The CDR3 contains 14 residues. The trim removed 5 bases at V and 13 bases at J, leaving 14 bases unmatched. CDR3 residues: CASSQGDTVTRQFF. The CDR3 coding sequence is TGTGCCAGCAGTCAGGGGGATACGGTAACCCGCCAGTTCTTC. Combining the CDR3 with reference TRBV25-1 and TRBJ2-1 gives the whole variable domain EADIYQTPRYLVIGTGKKITLECSQTMGHDKMYWYQQDPGMELHLIHYSYGVNSTEKGDLSSESTVSRIRTEHFPLTLESARPSHTSQYLCASSQGDTVTRQFFGPGTRLTVL.

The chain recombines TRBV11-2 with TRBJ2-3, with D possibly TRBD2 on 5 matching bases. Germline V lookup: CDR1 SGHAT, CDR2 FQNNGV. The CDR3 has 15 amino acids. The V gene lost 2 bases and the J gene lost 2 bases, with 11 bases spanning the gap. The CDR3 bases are TGTGCCAGCAGCTTAACAGCGGCGTTCACAGATACGCAGTATTTT. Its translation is CASSLTAAFTDTQYF.

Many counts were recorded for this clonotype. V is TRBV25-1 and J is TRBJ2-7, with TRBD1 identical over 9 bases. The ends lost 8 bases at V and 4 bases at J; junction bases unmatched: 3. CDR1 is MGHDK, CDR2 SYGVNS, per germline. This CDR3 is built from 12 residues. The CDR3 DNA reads TGTGCCAGCCGACAGGGGGTTTACGAGCAGTACTTC. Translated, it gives CASRQGVYEQYF.

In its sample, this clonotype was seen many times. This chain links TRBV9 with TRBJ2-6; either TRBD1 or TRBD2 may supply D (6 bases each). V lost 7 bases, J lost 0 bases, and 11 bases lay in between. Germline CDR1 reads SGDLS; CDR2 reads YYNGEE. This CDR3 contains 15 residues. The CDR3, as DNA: TGTGCCAGCGCGAGGGGGGACTCTGGGGCCAACGTCCTGACTTTC. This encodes CASARGDSGANVLTF.

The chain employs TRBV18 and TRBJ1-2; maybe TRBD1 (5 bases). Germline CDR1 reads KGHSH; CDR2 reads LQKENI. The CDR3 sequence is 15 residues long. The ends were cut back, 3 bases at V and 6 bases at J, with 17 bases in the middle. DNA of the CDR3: TGTGCCAGCTCACCTCAACTCGAGGGACGGAATGGCTACACCTTC. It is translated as CASSPQLEGRNGYTF.

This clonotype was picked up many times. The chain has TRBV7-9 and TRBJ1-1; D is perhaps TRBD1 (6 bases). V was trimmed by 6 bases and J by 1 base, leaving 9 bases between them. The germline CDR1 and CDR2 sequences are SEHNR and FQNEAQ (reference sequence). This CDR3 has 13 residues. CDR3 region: CASRRDTNTEAFF. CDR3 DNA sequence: TGTGCCAGCAGAAGGGACACGAACACTGAAGCTTTCTTT.

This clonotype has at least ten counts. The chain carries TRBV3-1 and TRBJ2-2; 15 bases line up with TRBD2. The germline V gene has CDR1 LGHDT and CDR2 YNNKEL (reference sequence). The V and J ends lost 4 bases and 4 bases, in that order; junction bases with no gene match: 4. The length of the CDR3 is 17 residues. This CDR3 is CASSPAGLAGGTGELFF. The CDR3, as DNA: TGTGCCAGCAGCCCGGCGGGACTAGCGGGAGGCACCGGGGAGCTGTTTTTT.

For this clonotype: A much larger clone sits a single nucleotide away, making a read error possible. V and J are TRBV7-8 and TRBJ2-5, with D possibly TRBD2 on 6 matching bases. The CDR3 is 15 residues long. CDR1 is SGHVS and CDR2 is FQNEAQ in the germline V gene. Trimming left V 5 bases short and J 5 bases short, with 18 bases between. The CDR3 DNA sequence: TGTGCCAGCAGCGCGACCTCACTCCGGGAGGAGACCCAGTACTTC. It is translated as CASSATSLREETQYF.

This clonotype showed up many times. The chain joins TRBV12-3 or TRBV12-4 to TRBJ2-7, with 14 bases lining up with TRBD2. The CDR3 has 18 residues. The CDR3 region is CALLTGTSGSLRSYEQYF. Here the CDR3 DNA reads TGTGCTCTTCTTACCGGGACTAGCGGGAGTTTGAGGAGTTACGAGCAGTACTTC.

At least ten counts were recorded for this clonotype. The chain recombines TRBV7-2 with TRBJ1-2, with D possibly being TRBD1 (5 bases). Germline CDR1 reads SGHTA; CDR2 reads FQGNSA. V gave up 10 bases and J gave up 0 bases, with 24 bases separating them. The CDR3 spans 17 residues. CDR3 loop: CATHGGHLLTANYGYTF. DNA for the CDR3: TGTGCCACTCACGGCGGACACCTCCTGACAGCTAACTATGGCTACACCTTC.